Below are 26 T cell receptor beta chains sequenced from a single sample in a study of CD8 T cells in ankylosing spondylitis (dated by TCRdb to 2015 to 2018). Library creation used 5' RACE. Sequenced using an Illumina HiSeq 2500. TCRdb cleaned the public reads at Q25 with fastp, built clones with MiXCR and kept in-frame beta chains. Each record represents a unique CDR3 protein, reported with the most common genes and DNA among its rows. This sample is represented by 330,000 or so distinct CDR3 sequences; approximately 8.2% of them were singletons. In total, the top ten clones hold less than 15% of the sample. Results the study describes overall, beyond this receptor: Blood from ankylosing spondylitis patients appeared to be characterized by a TCR beta motif made up of eight highly homologous amino acid variants.

Which antigens these TCRs recognize remains unknown. The sample comprised blood, either unsorted or a sorted T cell fraction (not recorded which). The source is a male donor with ankylosing spondylitis.

This clonotype was counted at least ten times. V gene TRBV5-6 combines with J gene TRBJ2-2; D unclear. CDR1 SGHDT and CDR2 YYEEEE come from the germline V gene. CDR3 length equals 15 residues. V was cut by 2 bases and J by 2 bases, with 10 bases left in between. The CDR3 DNA sequence: TGTGCCAGCAGCTTCCCCGGAACCAACACCGGGGAGCTGTTTTTT. Translated: CASSFPGTNTGELFF.

This clonotype was counted between two and nine times. The CDR3 loop is CASGSTGGAKFF. The CDR3 DNA sequence: TGTGCTAGTGGGAGTACAGGGGGAGCAAAGTTCTTC. This chain links TRBV12-5 with TRBJ2-1, with 8 positions matching TRBD1. This CDR3 has 12 residues. CDR1 is LGHNT, CDR2 FRNRAP, per germline. The V and J ends lost 6 bases and 14 bases, in that order; junction bases with no gene match: 9.

This clonotype was observed at least ten times. V is TRBV11-2 and J is TRBJ1-6, with D possibly TRBD1 on 5 matching bases. V dropped 6 bases and J dropped 11 bases, with 14 bases sitting between them. The CDR3 has 13 residues. The germline V gene encodes CDR1 SGHAT and CDR2 FQNNGV. In DNA form, the CDR3 reads TGTGCCAGCAGTCGATTTCAGGGTCCACCCCTCCACTTT. Translated: CASSRFQGPPLHF.

This clonotype was counted a few times. This chain links TRBV2 with TRBJ2-1, with D maybe TRBD1 (6 bases). CDR3 length equals 15 residues. Between the trimmed V and J ends, which lost 9 bases and 10 bases, there was a span of 25 bases. In germline, CDR1 is SNHLY, CDR2 FYNNEI. The CDR3 protein is CASHYDRTIKGEQFF. The DNA for the CDR3 is TGTGCCAGTCACTACGACAGGACAATAAAAGGGGAGCAGTTCTTC.

This clonotype turned up a few times. In DNA form, the CDR3 reads TGTGCCAGCAGTGAAAACCCAGCGGTGAGCTCCTACGAGCAGTACTTC. Its translation: CASSENPAVSSYEQYF. The chain is built from TRBV2 and TRBJ2-7; D perhaps matches TRBD2 (5 bases). Per germline, CDR1 SNHLY and CDR2 FYNNEI. Trimming pared 2 bases from V and 0 bases from J, leaving 14 bases between. The CDR3 has 16 residues. Combining the CDR3 with reference TRBV2 and TRBJ2-7 gives the whole variable domain EPEVTQTPSHQVTQMGQEVILRCVPISNHLYFYWYRQILGQKVEFLVSFYNNEISEKSEIFDDQFSVERPDGSNFTLKIRSTKLEDSAMYFCASSENPAVSSYEQYFGPGTRLTVT.

This clonotype was found many times. This chain joins TRBV29-1 and TRBJ2-1; the match to TRBD2 covers 8 bases. The CDR3 runs 11 residues. The trim removed 6 bases at V and 7 bases at J, leaving 2 bases unmatched. Germline V lookup: CDR1 SQVTM, CDR2 ANQGSEA. The CDR3 bases are TGCAGCGTATTAGCGGGAAATGAGCAGTTCTTC. Its protein is CSVLAGNEQFF.

This clonotype was seen only a few times. The gene calls are TRBV6-1 and TRBJ2-1; D is unresolved. In germline, CDR1 is MNHNS, CDR2 SASEGT. This CDR3 spans 13 amino acids. Deletions cut 6 bases from V and 7 bases from J, with 13 bases between. CDR3 in amino acids: CASSRPDGNEQFF. The CDR3 coding sequence is TGTGCCAGCAGCCGCCCAGACGGGAATGAGCAGTTCTTC.

There are many counts of this clonotype. In DNA, the CDR3 is TGTGCCAGCAGCCCTGGACGGTATAATTCACCCCTCCACTTT. Translating it yields CASSPGRYNSPLHF. V is TRBV7-2 and J is TRBJ1-6; D call uncertain. There are 14 residues in the CDR3. CDR1 is SGHTA and CDR2 is FQGNSA in the germline V gene. V was clipped by 5 bases and J by 4 bases, with 9 bases between them.

The chain employs TRBV5-1 and TRBJ2-2; D is undetermined. Trimming stripped 0 bases from V and 6 bases from J, with 12 bases between. This CDR3 has 15 amino acids. The germline V gene has CDR1 SGHRS and CDR2 YFSETQ. The CDR3 DNA is TGCGCCAGCAGCTTGGCCTTGCAGAAATCCGGGGAGCTGTTTTTT. Translated, it gives CASSLALQKSGELFF.

This clonotype was counted many times. J is TRBJ2-1 and V is TRBV29-1; 7 nucleotides match TRBD2. This CDR3 comprises 14 residues. Germline CDR1 is SQVTM and CDR2 is ANQGSEA. The CDR3 sequence is CGVGASGKGNEQFF. CDR3 in DNA: TGCGGGGTAGGGGCTAGCGGTAAGGGGAATGAGCAGTTCTTC.

This clonotype was detected ten times or more. V gene TRBV15 combines with J gene TRBJ1-1; no clear D gene. Germline CDR1 is LNHNV and CDR2 is YYDKDF (reference sequence). CDR3 length: 13 amino acids. Trimming pared 3 bases from V and 4 bases from J, leaving 9 bases between. CDR3 bases: TGTGCCACCAGCAGCTTGCGGGGCACTGAAGCTTTCTTT. Translated: CATSSLRGTEAFF. The full variable domain, its missing parts supplied by reference TRBV15 and TRBJ1-1, is DAMVIQNPRYQVTQFGKPVTLSCSQTLNHNVMYWYQQKSSQAPKLLFHYYDKDFNNEADTPDNFQSRRPNTSFCFLDIRSPGLGDTAMYLCATSSLRGTEAFFGQGTRLTVV.

This clonotype appeared a few times. The chain links TRBV12-3 or TRBV12-4 to TRBJ1-5; TRBD1 matches at 12 bases. This CDR3 contains 15 residues. V trimming: 5 bases; J trimming: 7 bases; junction bases outside the gene matches: 6. The CDR3 DNA is TGTGCCAGCAGTCCGGGACAGGGGGCCGGACAGCCCCAGCATTTT. Its translation: CASSPGQGAGQPQHF.

This chain joins TRBV12-3 or TRBV12-4 and TRBJ1-5; the D gene is possibly TRBD1 (5 bases). Trimming removed 5 bases from V and 7 bases from J, with 18 bases in between. The CDR3 loop spans 15 amino acids. CDR3 in amino acids: CASSLLTRGGQPQHF. DNA for the CDR3: TGTGCCAGCAGTCTCCTGACAAGGGGCGGGCAGCCCCAGCATTTT.

The V gene is TRBV20-1, the J gene TRBJ2-5; the D gene could be TRBD1 or TRBD2 (5 bases each). The CDR3 is 15 residues long. Germline V gene lookup returns CDR1 DFQATT and CDR2 SNEGSKA (reference sequence). V lost 0 bases and J lost 2, with 13 bases in between. The CDR3 spells CSARDFPGPQETQYF. In DNA form, the CDR3 reads TGCAGTGCTAGAGATTTCCCGGGACCACAAGAGACCCAGTACTTC.

The chain links TRBV18 to TRBJ2-7, with 9 bases lining up with TRBD2. This CDR3 spans 14 amino acids. Trimming removed 2 bases from V and 5 bases from J; junction bases left unmatched: 4. The V gene's germline CDR1 is KGHSH and CDR2 LQKENI. CDR3 loop: CASSPTSGHHEQYF. CDR3 DNA: TGTGCCAGCTCACCAACTAGCGGGCACCACGAGCAGTACTTC.

This clonotype was observed a few times. The V gene is TRBV11-3, the J gene TRBJ2-2; D uncertain. Trimming cost V 4 bases and J 5 bases, with 14 bases left between them. The CDR3 totals 15 residues. Germline V gene data show CDR1 as SGHNT and CDR2 as YENEEA. CDR3 bases: TGTGCCAGCAGCTCCCCCAGACGAGCAACCGGGGAGCTGTTTTTT. It codes for CASSSPRRATGELFF.

The gene calls are TRBV4-2 and TRBJ2-1; TRBD1 agrees at 7 bases. CDR3 length equals 15 residues. Germline CDR1 reads LGHNA; CDR2 reads YNFKEQ. V trimming: 5 bases; J trimming: 8 bases; junction bases outside the gene matches: 12. The DNA for the CDR3 is TGTGCCAGCAGCATCACGGGACAGCGAACCGATGAGCAGTTCTTC. This codes for CASSITGQRTDEQFF.

This clonotype was seen many times. Relative to the germline gene, one junction end is altered; a read error may explain this. The chain links TRBV5-1 to TRBJ2-2, with 11 bases matching TRBD2. Germline CDR1 is SGHRS and CDR2 is YFSETQ. The CDR3 loop spans 14 amino acids. CDR3 bases: TGTGCCAGCAGTCTAGCGGGAGGCACCGGGGAGCTGTTTTTT. This gives the protein CASSLAGGTGELFF.

Remarks on this clonotype: A read error may explain this, as a much larger clone is one base away. This sequence joins TRBV5-1 and TRBJ2-7; 9 bases agree with TRBD2. The CDR3 consists of 15 residues. The J segment lost 0 bases and the V segment lost 7 bases, leaving 8 bases of the junction unmatched. Germline V gene lookup returns CDR1 SGHRS and CDR2 YFSETQ. CDR3 DNA: TGCGCCAGCGGTTACGGGACTAGCAGCTCCTACGAGCAGTACTTC. It codes for CASGYGTSSSYEQYF.

The chain joins TRBV3-1 to TRBJ2-1, with D possibly matching TRBD2 (7 bases). CDR3 size: 17 residues. Trimming cost V 1 base and J 8 bases, with 21 bases left between them. Germline CDR1 and CDR2: LGHDT and YNNKEL (reference sequence). The CDR3 loop reads CASSQAPWTSRGDEQFF. In nucleotides, the CDR3 is TGTGCCAGCAGCCAAGCCCCCTGGACTAGTAGGGGGGATGAGCAGTTCTTC.

This clonotype has ten or more counts. The V and J genes are TRBV29-1 and TRBJ2-2, with D perhaps assigned TRBD1 or TRBD2 (5 bases each). The CDR3 consists of 14 residues. CDR1 SQVTM and CDR2 ANQGSEA come from the germline V gene. The V end was cut by 4 bases, the J end by 4 bases, with 13 bases between. CDR3 residues: CSVVWGRGTGELFF. The CDR3 region has the DNA TGCAGCGTTGTTTGGGGCCGGGGCACCGGGGAGCTGTTTTTT.

This clonotype was seen only a few times. The rearrangement uses TRBV12-3 or TRBV12-4 and TRBJ1-1, with unresolved D. V gave up 1 base and J gave up 4 bases, with 10 bases separating them. The CDR3 spans 14 residues. The CDR3 loop reads CASSLVGWGTEAFF. The CDR3 DNA sequence: TGTGCCAGCAGTTTAGTAGGGTGGGGCACTGAAGCTTTCTTT.

The chain uses TRBV4-3 and TRBJ2-2; D is tentatively TRBD1 or TRBD2 (5 bases each). Germline-derived CDR1 and CDR2 are LGHNA and YSLEER. V shed 2 bases and J shed 7 bases, with 17 bases lying between them. The CDR3 runs to 16 residues. The CDR3 nucleotides are TGCGCCAGCAGCCAAACTTGGGACGTAGGCGTCGGGGAGCTGTTTTTT. It codes for CASSQTWDVGVGELFF.

This clonotype was seen a handful of times. The rearrangement uses TRBV7-2 and TRBJ2-3; TRBD1 matches at 8 bases. The trim removed 1 base at V and 1 base at J, leaving 4 bases unmatched. CDR1 is SGHTA and CDR2 is FQGNSA in the germline V gene. The CDR3 is made up of 16 amino acids. The CDR3 region is CASSLVQGAGTDTQYF. Here the CDR3 DNA reads TGTGCCAGCAGCTTAGTTCAGGGGGCGGGCACAGATACGCAGTATTTT.

This clonotype was seen just once. The chain links TRBV2 to TRBJ2-5; 9 bases line up with TRBD1. V was pared by 7 bases and J by 7 bases, with 7 bases of the junction left unmatched. The germline CDR1 and CDR2 sequences are SNHLY and FYNNEI. The CDR3 extends over 13 amino acids. CDR3 sequence (DNA): TGTGCCAGCACACAGGGACAGGGTCGGACCCAGTACTTC. Amino acid sequence: CASTQGQGRTQYF.

This clonotype came up many times. This chain joins TRBV7-9 and TRBJ2-1, with 8 bases matching TRBD2. The CDR3 is made up of 16 amino acids. From germline, CDR1 is SEHNR and CDR2 FQNEAQ (reference sequence). V gave up 2 bases and J gave up 4 bases; unmatched junction bases: 7. The CDR3 region has the DNA TGTGCCAGCAGCTTACAGGGACTAGTGGGTTACAATGAGCAGTTCTTC. Translating gives CASSLQGLVGYNEQFF. Full variable domain (missing parts from reference TRBV7-9 and TRBJ2-1): DTGVSQNPRHKITKRGQNVTFRCDPISEHNRLYWYRQTLGQGPEFLTYFQNEAQLEKSRLLSDRFSAERPKGSFSTLEIQRTEQGDSAMYLCASSLQGLVGYNEQFFGPGTRLTVL.